Each of the 32 T cell receptor beta chains below was sequenced from the same sample in a study of cytomegalovirus exposure and HLA in healthy donors. The PCR was carried out with 60 Vbeta primers and 13 Jbeta primers. The method was immunoSEQ multiplex PCR; TCRdb's version includes in-frame clones alone and lacks a portion of them. The table lists approximately 120,000 clones, roughly 68% of them singletons. What was sequenced was PBMCs. Receptors originate from a woman in her 50s in good health and CMV-seropositive.

The genes are TRBV6-5 and TRBJ1-5; D gene ambiguous. Trimming pared 4 bases from V and 0 bases from J, leaving 4 bases between. CDR1 and CDR2 from the germline V gene are MNHEY and SVGAGI. CDR3 length equals 13 residues. The CDR3 sequence: CASSSRSNQPQHF. The CDR3 region has the DNA TGTGCCAGCAGTTCCCGTAGCAATCAGCCCCAGCATTTT.

The chain recombines TRBV7-6 with TRBJ2-5; TRBD2 matches at 7 bases. The CDR3 spans 16 residues. With 4 bases clipped from V and 3 bases from J, the junction kept 11 bases outside the gene matches. Germline V gene data show CDR1 as SGHVS and CDR2 as FNYEAQ. The CDR3 is CASSSPGGVSEETQYF. In DNA, the CDR3 is TGTGCCAGCAGCTCCCCTGGGGGGGTATCAGAAGAGACCCAGTACTTC. Combining the CDR3 with reference TRBV7-6 and TRBJ2-5 gives the whole variable domain GAGVSQSPRYKVTKRGQDVALRCDPISGHVSLYWYRQALGQGPEFLTYFNYEAQQDKSGLPNDRFSAERPEGSISTLTIQRTEQRDSAMYRCASSSPGGVSEETQYFGPGTRLLVL.

The chain recombines TRBV27 with TRBJ1-2, with D possibly TRBD1 on 5 matching bases. The length of the CDR3 is 14 residues. V was shortened by 0 bases and J by 7 bases, with 12 bases between the two germline ends. The germline V gene encodes CDR1 MNHEY and CDR2 SMNVEV (reference sequence). The CDR3 reads CASSLSPGFGGYTF. CDR3 bases: TGTGCCAGCAGTTTATCTCCAGGGTTCGGTGGCTACACCTTC.

This chain links TRBV28 with TRBJ1-2; maybe TRBD1 (6 bases). Per germline, CDR1 MDHEN and CDR2 SYDVKM. V was pared by 10 bases and J by 0 bases, with 18 bases between. The length of the CDR3 is 15 residues. CDR3 region: CATTLGADANYGYTF. The CDR3 region has the DNA TGTGCCACTACTCTGGGGGCCGACGCTAACTATGGCTACACCTTC.

This rearrangement joins TRBV5-6 to TRBJ2-3; 10 bases line up with TRBD2. With V trimmed by 4 bases and J by 2 bases, 4 bases remained unmatched. Germline V lookup: CDR1 SGHDT, CDR2 YYEEEE. The CDR3 is 15 residues long. Here the CDR3 reads CASSRSGGSTDTQYF. In DNA, the CDR3 is TGTGCCAGCAGCCGTAGCGGGGGGTCCACAGATACGCAGTATTTT.

In DNA, the CDR3 is TGTGCCAGCAGTCTTTTACCGGGGCAGCCCCAGCATTTT. The encoded protein is CASSLLPGQPQHF. The chain uses TRBV6-4 and TRBJ1-5; D is undetermined. Between the trimmed V and J ends, which lost 5 bases and 7 bases, there was a span of 12 bases. The CDR3 runs to 13 residues. The germline CDR1 and CDR2 sequences are MRHNA and SNTAGT.

The chain employs TRBV7-2 and TRBJ1-5, with 9 bases lining up with TRBD1. In germline, CDR1 is SGHTA, CDR2 FQGNSA. The trim removed 5 bases at V and 2 bases at J, leaving 4 bases unmatched. The CDR3 has 15 amino acids. The CDR3 nucleotides are TGTGCCAGCAGCAGGGGACAGGGTGGCAATCAGCCCCAGCATTTT. This encodes CASSRGQGGNQPQHF.

The CDR3 DNA reads as TGTGCCAGCAGCTTAGGGGCAGGGACCGGGGAGCTGTTTTTT. This gives the protein CASSLGAGTGELFF. The rearrangement uses TRBV11-2 and TRBJ2-2, with a tentative D call TRBD1 (5 bases). The V and J ends lost 1 base and 5 bases respectively, with 8 bases between them. Germline V CDR1 and CDR2: SGHAT, FQNNGV. The CDR3 has 14 amino acids.

The table lists this clone with a few counts. The chain carries TRBV7-6 and TRBJ1-1; no reliable D call. Trimming removed 1 base from V and 0 bases from J, with 6 bases in between. This CDR3 has 14 amino acids. Germline V lookup: CDR1 SGHVS, CDR2 FNYEAQ. The CDR3 nucleotides are TGTGCCAGCAGCTTAGGCAGGTTGAACACTGAAGCTTTCTTT. It codes for CASSLGRLNTEAFF.

This clone occurred once. This sequence joins TRBV27 and TRBJ1-6; a possible D gene is TRBD1 (5 bases). The CDR3 spans 15 residues. Germline V gene sequence: CDR1 MNHEY, CDR2 SMNVEV (reference sequence). Trimming removed 2 bases from V and 4 bases from J, with 9 bases in between. CDR3 coding DNA: TGTGCCAGCAGTTTACAGGGTTATTATAATTCACCCCTCCACTTT. Translating it yields CASSLQGYYNSPLHF.

The chain uses TRBV5-1 and TRBJ2-2; TRBD1 matches at 10 bases. Germline V lookup: CDR1 SGHRS, CDR2 YFSETQ. V lost 3 bases and J lost 3; bases outside the gene matches: 2. The CDR3 loop spans 15 amino acids. The CDR3 sequence is CASSWGTGDTGELFF. The CDR3 region has the DNA TGCGCCAGCAGCTGGGGGACAGGGGACACCGGGGAGCTGTTTTTT.

CDR3 in DNA: TGTGCCAGCAGTTTATTGGCTAGCGGGGGGGCCGATGAGCAGTTCTTC. Translated: CASSLLASGGADEQFF. The chain uses TRBV27 and TRBJ2-1, with 12 bases that match TRBD2. The junction had 6 bases not matched to a gene; V was cut back by 1 base and J by 8 bases. Germline CDR1 is MNHEY and CDR2 is SMNVEV (reference sequence). The CDR3 runs 16 residues.

This clone has only one observation. The rearrangement joins TRBV5-5 to TRBJ2-1; a possible D gene is TRBD1 (5 bases). Germline V CDR1 and CDR2: SGHKS, YYEKEE (reference sequence). Trimming cost V 2 bases and J 1 base, with 13 bases left between them. This CDR3 spans 16 amino acids. CDR3 region: CASSFSADISYNEQFF. CDR3 bases: TGTGCCAGCAGCTTCAGCGCGGACATATCCTACAATGAGCAGTTCTTC.

The chain joins TRBV9 to TRBJ1-5; D is perhaps TRBD1 (6 bases). This CDR3 has 14 residues. V was pared by 4 bases and J by 6 bases, with 14 bases between. Germline V gene data show CDR1 as SGDLS and CDR2 as YYNGEE. CDR3 bases: TGTGCCAGCAGCCGGGGGGCAGGGCTTCAGCCCCAGCATTTT. Encoded protein: CASSRGAGLQPQHF. The complete variable domain, with remaining parts taken from reference TRBV9 and TRBJ1-5, reads DSGVTQTPKHLITATGQRVTLRCSPRSGDLSVYWYQQSLDQGLQFLIQYYNGEERAKGNILERFSAQQFPDLHSELNLSSLELGDSALYFCASSRGAGLQPQHFGDGTRLSIL.

The V and J genes are TRBV19 and TRBJ1-6; 10 nucleotides match TRBD1. Germline loops: CDR1 LNHDA, CDR2 SQIVND (reference sequence). J gave up 9 bases and V 8 bases, and 7 bases lay outside the gene matches. This CDR3 is built from 14 residues. The CDR3 sequence is CASLAGTGASPLHF. The CDR3 DNA reads TGTGCCAGTTTGGCCGGGACAGGGGCTTCACCCCTCCACTTT.

CDR3 amino acids: CASRRTGVNSPLHF. For the CDR3, the DNA is TGTGCCAGCAGACGGACAGGGGTTAATTCACCCCTCCACTTT. V is TRBV28 and J is TRBJ1-6; 9 bases are a match to TRBD1. CDR1 MDHEN and CDR2 SYDVKM come from the germline V gene. CDR3 size: 14 residues. The V gene end was trimmed by 6 bases and the J gene end by 6 bases; junction bases not matched to a gene: 3.

Notes on this clone: Distinct nucleotide sequences in the sample also encode this CDR3. The rearrangement links TRBV7-2 to TRBJ1-4; TRBD1 matches at 7 bases. CDR1 SGHTA and CDR2 FQGNSA come from the germline V gene. Germline trimming cut 6 bases from V and 4 bases from J; bases unmatched to any gene: 5. This CDR3 has 14 residues. CDR3 residues: CASSQGVVNEKLFF. Here the CDR3 DNA reads TGTGCCAGCAGTCAGGGGGTAGTTAATGAAAAACTGTTTTTT.

This clone was seen a few times. The chain joins TRBV19 to TRBJ1-2, with 8 bases fitting TRBD1. This CDR3 spans 15 amino acids. The junction had 13 bases not matched to a gene; V was cut back by 5 bases and J by 8 bases. Germline assignment: CDR1 LNHDA and CDR2 SQIVND (reference sequence). The CDR3 region is CASSDRQGNSRGYTF. The DNA for the CDR3 is TGTGCCAGTAGTGACCGACAGGGGAATTCTCGAGGCTACACCTTC. The entire variable domain, with the rest obtained from reference TRBV19 and TRBJ1-2, is as follows: DGGITQSPKYLFRKEGQNVTLSCEQNLNHDAMYWYRQDPGQGLRLIYYSQIVNDFQKGDIAEGYSVSREKKESFPLTVTSAQKNPTAFYLCASSDRQGNSRGYTFGSGTRLTVV.

This CDR3 is CASSGFTPGVNEKLFF. The CDR3 DNA is TGTGCCAGCAGCGGCTTCACTCCCGGGGTGAATGAAAAACTGTTTTTT. This sequence joins TRBV9 and TRBJ1-4, with no clear D. Germline V CDR1 and CDR2: SGDLS, YYNGEE. The V end lost 3 bases, the J end lost 5 bases, and 17 bases lay between the germline ends. The CDR3 consists of 16 residues.

Of note for this clone: The sample has other DNA sequences that encode this CDR3 too. The chain employs TRBV5-1 and TRBJ1-2, with TRBD1 matching 8 bases. The CDR3 totals 15 residues. J was trimmed by 0 bases and V by 3 bases; bases with no gene match: 4. The germline V gene has CDR1 SGHRS and CDR2 YFSETQ. Here the CDR3 DNA reads TGCGCCAGCAGCTATGGACAGGGCGCTAACTATGGCTACACCTTC. Protein: CASSYGQGANYGYTF.

This chain connects TRBV5-1 to TRBJ2-7; TRBD2 matches at 8 bases. The germline CDR1 and CDR2 sequences are SGHRS and YFSETQ. The CDR3 loop spans 15 amino acids. V lost 7 bases, J lost 0 bases, and 9 bases stayed unmatched. CDR3 in DNA: TGCGCCAGCTCTTCCGGGGGGGCCAGCTCCTACGAGCAGTACTTC. It specifies CASSSGGASSYEQYF.

The gene calls are TRBV9 and TRBJ2-5; 8 bases line up with TRBD2. This CDR3 spans 15 amino acids. Germline V gene sequence: CDR1 SGDLS, CDR2 YYNGEE. Trimming cost V 3 bases and J 2 bases; bases outside gene matches: 6. The CDR3 DNA is TGTGCCAGCAGCGCGGAGACTAGCGCTCAAGAGACCCAGTACTTC. It is translated as CASSAETSAQETQYF.

This clone was counted only a few times. The CDR3 sequence: CASSVGAGGGYGYTF. CDR3 DNA sequence: TGTGCCAGCAGCGTAGGGGCAGGGGGCGGGTATGGCTACACCTTC. V is TRBV9 and J is TRBJ1-2; the match to TRBD1 covers 8 bases. This CDR3 has 15 residues. With 0 bases clipped from V and 5 bases from J, the junction kept 6 bases outside the gene matches. Per the germline V gene, CDR1 is SGDLS and CDR2 is YYNGEE.

The chain combines TRBV7-9 with TRBJ1-3; TRBD1 agrees at 9 bases. Unmatched junction bases numbered 12, after V lost 3 bases and J lost 9 bases. This CDR3 spans 16 amino acids. Germline CDR1 reads SEHNR; CDR2 reads FQNEAQ (reference sequence). For the CDR3, the DNA is TGTGCCAGCAGCTTCCAAGGGGGGACAGGGACCGGCACCATATATTTT. This translates into CASSFQGGTGTGTIYF.

This clone has a count of ten or more. The rearrangement links TRBV4-1 to TRBJ2-7, with 8 bases lining up with TRBD1. J was trimmed by 5 bases and V by 1 base; bases with no gene match: 7. The germline CDR1 and CDR2 sequences are MGHRA and YSYEKL. The CDR3 has 15 residues. The CDR3 nucleotides read TGCGCCAGCAGCCAAGTTTGGACAGGGTTAAACGAGCAGTACTTC. Translating it yields CASSQVWTGLNEQYF.

The CDR3 loop is CASSRDRASNQPQHF. The CDR3 DNA is TGTGCCAGCAGCCGGGACAGGGCGAGCAATCAGCCCCAGCATTTT. J is TRBJ1-5 and V is TRBV7-2; 9 positions agree with TRBD1. CDR3 length: 15 amino acids. Germline values: CDR1 SGHTA, CDR2 FQGNSA. V shed 5 bases, J shed 1 base, and the junction held 3 bases outside the gene matches.

The V call is TRBV10-1, the J call TRBJ1-3; D ambiguous. The CDR3 extends over 13 amino acids. CDR1 is WNHNN, CDR2 SYGVQD, per germline (reference sequence). The germline V and J ends were trimmed by 8 bases and 1 base, with 9 bases remaining between them. This CDR3 is CASSRGSGNTIYF. The DNA for the CDR3 is TGCGCCAGCTCGAGAGGGTCTGGAAACACCATATATTTT.

This chain uses TRBV7-2 with TRBJ1-5; perhaps TRBD1 as D (6 bases). The CDR3 spans 13 residues. Trimming stripped 1 base from V and 7 bases from J, with 8 bases between. Germline CDR1 and CDR2: SGHTA and FQGNSA. The CDR3 bases are TGTGCCAGCAGCTTAGTAGGGGGACAGCCCCAGCATTTT. Translating it yields CASSLVGGQPQHF.

This chain links TRBV19 with TRBJ1-2; D remains ambiguous. The V gene lost 7 bases and the J gene lost 0 bases, with 15 bases spanning the gap. In germline, CDR1 is LNHDA, CDR2 SQIVND (reference sequence). The CDR3 loop spans 15 amino acids. The CDR3 reads CASMIAGYTNYGYTF. The CDR3 nucleotides read TGTGCCAGTATGATTGCGGGGTATACTAACTATGGCTACACCTTC.

There are a few counts of this clone. V and J are TRBV7-3 and TRBJ2-2, with D possibly TRBD1 on 6 matching bases. V gave up 2 bases and J gave up 3 bases, with 13 bases separating them. The CDR3 totals 16 residues. In germline, CDR1 is SGHTA, CDR2 FQGTGA. CDR3 DNA sequence: TGTGCCAGCAGCTTACTGTCAGGGGCTCACACCGGGGAGCTGTTTTTT. This gives the protein CASSLLSGAHTGELFF.

The chain couples TRBV4-3 to TRBJ1-4; D remains ambiguous. Trimming stripped 0 bases from V and 0 bases from J, with 11 bases between. CDR1 LGHNA and CDR2 YSLEER come from the germline V gene. This CDR3 is 17 amino acids long. The CDR3 DNA is TGCGCCAGCAGCCAAGATTTGGGCCCTGCAACTAATGAAAAACTGTTTTTT. Encoded protein: CASSQDLGPATNEKLFF.

The chain has TRBV9 and TRBJ1-2; 8 bases line up with TRBD1. V was clipped by 4 bases and J by 6 bases; unmatched bases: 5. This CDR3 is 13 amino acids long. CDR1 SGDLS and CDR2 YYNGEE come from the germline V gene. The CDR3 region is CASSSQGAHGYTF. The CDR3 DNA is TGTGCCAGCAGCTCCCAGGGGGCCCATGGCTACACCTTC.